The sequence of this T cell receptor beta chain was determined in a study of cytomegalovirus exposure and HLA in healthy donors. PCR primers comprised 60 Vbeta and 13 Jbeta primers. Sequenced by immunoSEQ multiplex PCR; TCRdb stores in-frame clones only, minus some. The data show around 150,000 clones, approximately 68% seen once. This clonotype was sampled from a man aged 60 to 75 in good health and CMV-seronegative. The source material was PBMCs.

The CDR3, as DNA: TGTGCCTGGAGTCCGACAGATTCCTACGAGCAGTACTTC. It encodes CAWSPTDSYEQYF. The chain couples TRBV30 to TRBJ2-7, with D possibly TRBD1 on 5 matching bases. Trimming cost V 2 bases and J 1 base, with 9 bases left between them. The CDR3 totals 13 residues. Germline assignment: CDR1 GTSNPN and CDR2 SVGIG (reference sequence). Using reference TRBV30 and TRBJ2-7 for the parts outside the CDR3, the full variable domain is SQTIHQWPATLVQPVGSPLSLECTVEGTSNPNLYWYRQAAGRGLQLLFYSVGIGQISSEVPQNLSASRPQDRQFILSSKKLLLSDSGFYLCAWSPTDSYEQYFGPGTRLTVT.